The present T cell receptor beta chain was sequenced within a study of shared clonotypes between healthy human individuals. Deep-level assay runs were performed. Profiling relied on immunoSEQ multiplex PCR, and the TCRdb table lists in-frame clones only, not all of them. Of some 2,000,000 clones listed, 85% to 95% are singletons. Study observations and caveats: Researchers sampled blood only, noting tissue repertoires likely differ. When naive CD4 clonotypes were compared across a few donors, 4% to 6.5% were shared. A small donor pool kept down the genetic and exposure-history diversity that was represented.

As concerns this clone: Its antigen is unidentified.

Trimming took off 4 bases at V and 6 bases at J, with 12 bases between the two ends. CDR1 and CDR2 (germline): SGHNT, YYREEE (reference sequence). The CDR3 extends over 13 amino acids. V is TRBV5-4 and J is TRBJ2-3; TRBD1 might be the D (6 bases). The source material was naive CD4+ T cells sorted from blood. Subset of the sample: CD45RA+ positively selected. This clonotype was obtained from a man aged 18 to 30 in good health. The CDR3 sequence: CASSVTGSDTQYF. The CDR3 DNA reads TGTGCCAGCAGCGTTACAGGGTCCGATACGCAGTATTTT.